Described below is a single T cell receptor beta chain sequence and its context. What it binds is unknown. This CDR3 contains 17 residues. This entry comes from a study of T cell responses to AZD1222 COVID-19 vaccine. As for the study in general: Pooling was applied to second doses at about 4 or about 12 weeks.

Produced via immunoSEQ multiplex PCR; TCRdb's table is partial and in-frame only. Altogether 75,000 to 90,000 clones are present, 85% to 95% being singletons, with the ten largest covering roughly 5.2%. Study results and limitations: Unmutated variant regions are reportedly the target of nearly half of TCRs that are spike-specific. Every sample of the repertoires postdated the peak T cell response. Clonal diversity was possibly underestimated, and white British individuals and females predominated among donors.

V and J are TRBV12-2 and TRBJ2-2; TRBD1, the D gene given by the table, was not confirmed from the DNA. TRBV12-2 is marked as a pseudogene. Sequencing was performed on peripheral blood, taken on day 0 of AZD1222 vaccination. The receptor was derived from an adult in good health. The CDR3 DNA reads TGTGCAAGTCGCTTAGCCGGCTTGGGGGCCGACACCGGGGAGCTGTTTTTT. Translated, it gives CASRLAGLGADTGELFF.